Presented here are 21 T cell receptor beta chains from one specimen sequenced in a study of CD8 T cells in ankylosing spondylitis. Using its own MiXCR run on the 5' RACE reads, TCRdb lists one record per CDR3 protein. The data contain 300,000 to 350,000 distinct CDR3 sequences, around 20% of them singletons. The sequenced material came from blood, either unsorted or a sorted T cell fraction (not recorded which). These receptors were taken from a female donor with ankylosing spondylitis or in good health (not recorded which).

The chain carries TRBV5-1 and TRBJ2-3, with D possibly being TRBD1 or TRBD2 (5 bases each). The germline gives CDR1 SGHRS, CDR2 YFSETQ. The ends were cut back, 4 bases at V and 4 bases at J, with 13 bases in the middle. This CDR3 region has 14 residues. CDR3 coding DNA: TGCGCCAGCAGCAGGGACCAAACCCCAGATACGCAGTATTTT. Translating gives CASSRDQTPDTQYF.

There are many counts of this clonotype. The chain is built from TRBV29-1 and TRBJ2-7; D may be TRBD2 (6 bases). Trimming removed 5 bases from V and 7 bases from J, with 27 bases in between. The germline V gene encodes CDR1 SQVTM and CDR2 ANQGSEA. This CDR3 has 16 residues. The CDR3 DNA is TGCAGCGTTCCCGTCCCGGGAGCCACACCGGTCGGGGAGCAGTACTTC. Amino acids: CSVPVPGATPVGEQYF.

The chain employs TRBV12-3 or TRBV12-4 and TRBJ1-2; D is undetermined. V lost 6 bases to trimming and J lost 7 bases, with 9 bases between them. The CDR3 length is 11 residues. The CDR3 here is CASRRSSGYTF. The CDR3, as DNA: TGTGCCAGCAGAAGATCTTCTGGCTACACCTTC.

This clonotype was observed a handful of times. The chain has TRBV12-2 and TRBJ2-4; no check of the table's D call, TRBD2, against the DNA was made. TRBV12-2 is shown as a pseudogene. The CDR3 is made up of 18 amino acids. CDR3 sequence reads: CASRRGLAGGRAKNIQYF. The CDR3 nucleotides read TGTGCAAGTCGTAGGGGGCTAGCGGGAGGACGAGCCAAAAACATTCAGTACTTC.

The rearrangement joins TRBV9 to TRBJ2-1, with 12 nucleotides matching TRBD2. CDR3 size: 17 residues. Germline V gene sequence: CDR1 SGDLS, CDR2 YYNGEE. The V gene end was trimmed by 1 base and the J gene end by 9 bases; junction bases not matched to a gene: 11. The CDR3 region has the DNA TGTGCCAGCAGCGTACAAACTAGGGCTAGCGGGAGGGGTGAGCAGTTCTTC. It translates to CASSVQTRASGRGEQFF.

The chain recombines TRBV5-5 with TRBJ2-2; D is undetermined. Trimming cost V 4 bases and J 3 bases, with 4 bases left between them. Germline CDR1 SGHKS, CDR2 YYEKEE (reference sequence). The CDR3 totals 12 residues. The CDR3 coding sequence is TGTGCCAGCAGCCTAGACACCGGGGAGCTGTTTTTT. It is translated as CASSLDTGELFF.

The rearrangement joins TRBV9 to TRBJ2-5; 7 nucleotides agree with TRBD1. V lost 2 bases to trimming and J lost 7 bases; unmatched junction nucleotides: 8. The germline gives CDR1 SGDLS, CDR2 YYNGEE. CDR3 length: 14 residues. The DNA of the CDR3 is TGTGCCAGCAGCGTTAGGACAGGCCGTGGGACCCAGTACTTC. This gives the protein CASSVRTGRGTQYF.

This clonotype was seen more than once but under ten times. The V call is TRBV5-1, the J call TRBJ2-1; the D gene is possibly TRBD2 (6 bases). Germline CDR1 reads SGHRS; CDR2 reads YFSETQ. The CDR3 covers 15 residues. Trimming left V 7 bases short and J 2 bases short, with 16 bases between. The CDR3 DNA sequence: TGCGCCAGCCTTCCCGGGACTCATACCTACAATGAGCAGTTCTTC. The encoded protein is CASLPGTHTYNEQFF.

The rearrangement uses TRBV6-1 and TRBJ1-2; D gene uncertain. Per germline, CDR1 MNHNS and CDR2 SASEGT. The germline V and J ends were trimmed by 6 bases and 8 bases, with 16 bases remaining between them. This CDR3 region has 13 residues. This CDR3 reads CASRISRIGGYTF. The CDR3 DNA sequence: TGTGCCAGCAGGATCTCTCGAATCGGGGGCTACACCTTC.

Many counts were recorded for this clonotype. The chain joins TRBV29-1 to TRBJ2-3; D is possibly TRBD1 (5 bases). CDR3 length: 10 amino acids. Germline loops: CDR1 SQVTM, CDR2 ANQGSEA. V shed 4 bases and J shed 7 bases, with 6 bases lying between them. The CDR3: CSVGQNTQYF. The CDR3 nucleotides are TGCAGCGTTGGACAGAATACGCAGTATTTT.

The J gene is TRBJ2-5, the V gene TRBV6-1, with TRBD1 identical over 8 bases. The J segment lost 4 bases and the V segment lost 6 bases, leaving 7 bases of the junction unmatched. This CDR3 spans 14 amino acids. Germline lookup yields CDR1 MNHNS and CDR2 SASEGT. CDR3 amino acids: CASSWTGSLETQYF. The CDR3 DNA reads TGTGCCAGCAGCTGGACAGGGAGTTTAGAGACCCAGTACTTC.

This clonotype showed up just a few times. The chain joins TRBV10-3 to TRBJ2-1, with 7 nucleotides matching TRBD2. The CDR3 totals 16 residues. Germline V gives CDR1 ENHRY, CDR2 SYGVKD. The trim removed 3 bases at V and 7 bases at J, leaving 12 bases unmatched. The CDR3 sequence: CAISDGGREPRNEQFF. The CDR3 DNA is TGTGCCATCAGTGATGGGGGGAGGGAGCCGCGGAATGAGCAGTTCTTC.

The chain couples TRBV6-2 or TRBV6-3 to TRBJ2-7; a possible D gene is TRBD2 (6 bases). Germline CDR1 MNHEY, CDR2 SVGEGT. V dropped 2 bases and J dropped 4 bases, with 18 bases sitting between them. The CDR3 contains 16 residues. The CDR3, as DNA: TGTGCCAGCAGTTACGGACGTCGGGGGAATATTTACGAGCAGTACTTC. As protein: CASSYGRRGNIYEQYF.

This clonotype was counted a few times. The chain recombines TRBV20-1 with TRBJ2-1; TRBD2 matches 7 bases. Germline CDR1 and CDR2: DFQATT and SNEGSKA (reference sequence). There are 14 residues in the CDR3. Trimming cost V 3 bases and J 6 bases; bases outside gene matches: 8. CDR3 loop: CSARSGGGRNEQFF. As DNA, the CDR3 is TGCAGTGCTAGGTCGGGAGGAGGACGCAATGAGCAGTTCTTC.

The chain employs TRBV10-2 and TRBJ2-5, with TRBD2 matching over 10 bases. Germline V lookup: CDR1 WSHSY, CDR2 SAAADI. This CDR3 contains 15 residues. The trim removed 4 bases at V and 5 bases at J, leaving 7 bases unmatched. CDR3 sequence (DNA): TGCGCCAGCAGTGTTGCTAGCGGGAGTGGGGAGACCCAGTACTTC. Translation: CASSVASGSGETQYF.

This clonotype was observed at least ten times. The chain has TRBV20-1 and TRBJ2-1, with 11 nucleotides matching TRBD1. The junction had 9 bases not matched to a gene; V was cut back by 3 bases and J by 5 bases. CDR3 length equals 16 residues. Germline loops: CDR1 DFQATT, CDR2 SNEGSKA (reference sequence). CDR3 region: CSASDFGQGADNEQFF. The CDR3 DNA reads as TGCAGTGCTAGCGACTTCGGACAGGGGGCGGACAATGAGCAGTTCTTC.

This clonotype was observed at least ten times. This chain joins TRBV6-5 and TRBJ1-1; D gene uncertain. Trimming took off 2 bases at V and 4 bases at J, with 5 bases between the two ends. CDR1 and CDR2 (germline): MNHEY, SVGAGI. The CDR3 is made up of 12 amino acids. The CDR3 DNA is TGTGCCAGCAGTTACCCCATCACTGAAGCTTTCTTT. Translated: CASSYPITEAFF.

This clonotype was detected a few times. The rearrangement links TRBV5-5 to TRBJ2-3; D call uncertain. The germline gives CDR1 SGHKS, CDR2 YYEKEE (reference sequence). V was shortened by 6 bases and J by 3 bases, with 8 bases between the two germline ends. This CDR3 is built from 12 residues. The CDR3 loop reads CASTSRTDTQYF. The DNA of the CDR3 is TGTGCCAGCACCTCCAGGACAGATACGCAGTATTTT. Full variable domain (missing parts from reference TRBV5-5 and TRBJ2-3): DAGVTQSPTHLIKTRGQQVTLRCSPISGHKSVSWYQQVLGQGPQFIFQYYEKEERGRGNFPDRFSARQFPNYSSELNVNALLLGDSALYLCASTSRTDTQYFGPGTRLTVL.

V and J are TRBV7-9 and TRBJ2-1; D is tentatively TRBD1 or TRBD2 (7 bases each). V lost 7 bases to trimming and J lost 4 bases, with 17 bases between them. CDR1 and CDR2 (germline): SEHNR, FQNEAQ (reference sequence). There are 15 residues in the CDR3. The CDR3 here is CASTYGGDRYNEQFF. CDR3 DNA sequence: TGTGCCAGCACCTATGGGGGGGACAGATACAATGAGCAGTTCTTC.

CDR3: CASSKAAGYEQYF. The CDR3 nucleotides read TGTGCCAGCAGTAAGGCCGCGGGCTACGAGCAGTACTTC. The chain carries TRBV27 and TRBJ2-7; perhaps TRBD2 as D (5 bases). Trimming removed 5 bases at V and 3 bases at J, with 11 bases between. Germline V gene sequence: CDR1 MNHEY, CDR2 SMNVEV (reference sequence). The CDR3 consists of 13 residues.

This clonotype showed up just a few times. This chain uses TRBV24-1 with TRBJ2-2, with D perhaps given as TRBD1 or TRBD2 (6 bases each). This CDR3 spans 17 amino acids. V shed 2 bases and J shed 4 bases, with 16 bases lying between them. Per the germline V gene, CDR1 is KGHDR and CDR2 is SFDVKD. In nucleotides, the CDR3 is TGTGCCACCAGTGATTCCGCCGGAGGGGGGCCCACCGGGGAGCTGTTTTTT. Amino acid sequence: CATSDSAGGGPTGELFF.